This entry is about one TCR beta chain. Its cognate antigen is unknown. This specimen belongs to a study of monozygotic twins with inflammatory bowel disease. Study-wide results and caveats: Inverse Simpson values showed less TCRbeta diversity in IBD patients than in their healthy co-twins. Compared with healthy twins, IBD patients shared fewer clonotypes with others, especially with disease activity.

Germline V lookup: CDR1 MNHEY, CDR2 SMNVEV (reference sequence). The length of the CDR3 is 15 residues. The total RNA came straight from whole blood, and T cells were not sorted beforehand. With the 5' RACE reads reprocessed, TCRdb shows one record per CDR3 protein and no DNA. The sample yields about 41,000 distinct CDR3 sequences, of which the top ten take up approximately 5.3%. This clonotype was sampled from a human donor with ulcerative colitis or Crohn's disease, or a healthy co-twin of an affected twin (not recorded which). The chain links TRBV27 to TRBJ2-5; TCRdb returns TRBD1, unconfirmable since there is no DNA. The sequencing sample was made of blood. The CDR3 spells CASSLSNSPGGTQYF.